Shown below are 18 T cell receptor beta chains from a single sample sequenced in a study of T cell repertoires in cytomegalovirus infection. MiXCR, run by TCRdb on the reads, gives a single entry per CDR3 protein. The sample carries roughly 600,000 distinct CDR3 sequences, 24% recorded once. Sequencing was carried out using CD8+ T cells from PBMCs. All receptors derive from a human donor in good health (CMV status not recorded). Some clones in this sample may be carry-over from other donors' samples.

Only a few counts were recorded for this clonotype. The CDR3 is CAISVNRDSYEQYF. DNA for the CDR3: TGTGCCATCAGTGTTAATCGGGATTCCTACGAGCAGTACTTC. The chain is built from TRBV10-3 and TRBJ2-7; TRBD2 might be the D (5 bases). Trimming removed 4 bases at V and 1 base at J, with 11 bases between. Germline lookup yields CDR1 ENHRY and CDR2 SYGVKD. The CDR3 is 14 amino acids.

This clonotype turned up a few times. The chain joins TRBV20-1 to TRBJ2-7; D is undetermined. Per germline, CDR1 DFQATT and CDR2 SNEGSKA (reference sequence). The CDR3 contains 13 residues. V lost 3 bases and J 0 bases, leaving 9 bases between the germline ends. This chain's CDR3 is CSASVRGSYEQYF. The CDR3 DNA follows: TGCAGTGCTAGCGTGCGAGGCTCCTACGAGCAGTACTTC.

This clonotype turned up a few times. The chain employs TRBV24-1 and TRBJ2-2; D perhaps matches TRBD2 (6 bases). Germline V gives CDR1 KGHDR, CDR2 SFDVKD. This CDR3 is built from 15 residues. V gave up 1 base and J gave up 6 bases, with 11 bases separating them. The CDR3 sequence is CATSDFLGGPGELFF. In nucleotides, the CDR3 is TGTGCCACCAGTGATTTCTTGGGGGGTCCCGGGGAGCTGTTTTTT.

V and J are TRBV5-6 and TRBJ2-1; 7 bases are a match to TRBD1. This CDR3 is 14 amino acids long. The trim removed 3 bases at V and 8 bases at J, leaving 8 bases unmatched. CDR1 is SGHDT and CDR2 is YYEEEE in the germline V gene. The CDR3 DNA is TGTGCCAGCAGCTCCGAGCAGCAGGGGGATGAGCAGTTCTTC. Protein product: CASSSEQQGDEQFF. The whole variable domain, remainder taken from reference TRBV5-6 and TRBJ2-1, is DAGVTQSPTHLIKTRGQQVTLRCSPKSGHDTVSWYQQALGQGPQFIFQYYEEEERQRGNFPDRFSGHQFPNYSSELNVNALLLGDSALYLCASSSEQQGDEQFFGPGTRLTVL.

The chain is built from TRBV15 and TRBJ2-3; D might be TRBD1 (6 bases). CDR1 is LNHNV and CDR2 is YYDKDF in the germline V gene (reference sequence). V gave up 0 bases and J gave up 2 bases, with 15 bases separating them. CDR3 size: 17 residues. The CDR3 is CATSRDPGDTYTDTQYF. For the CDR3, the DNA is TGTGCCACCAGCAGAGATCCCGGGGACACGTACACAGATACGCAGTATTTT.

This clonotype was counted only a few times. This chain connects TRBV5-8 to TRBJ2-1; D may be TRBD2 (6 bases). Germline CDR1 reads SGHTS; CDR2 reads YDEGEE. The CDR3 is made up of 13 amino acids. V lost 9 bases, J lost 4 bases, and 14 bases lay in between. CDR3 coding DNA: TGTGCCACTACGGGACTCCCGTACAATGAGCAGTTCTTC. Amino acid sequence: CATTGLPYNEQFF.

This clonotype was seen a few times. The chain couples TRBV6-5 to TRBJ2-2; either TRBD1 or TRBD2 may fit D (5 bases each). Trimming cost V 0 bases and J 4 bases, with 12 bases left between them. The CDR3 has 16 residues. Per germline, CDR1 MNHEY and CDR2 SVGAGI. The CDR3, as DNA: TGTGCCAGCAGTTACTCGGTTTCGGGGACCACCGGGGAGCTGTTTTTT. Its translation is CASSYSVSGTTGELFF.

The chain recombines TRBV6-5 with TRBJ2-7; D possibly corresponds to TRBD1 (5 bases). The germline V and J ends were trimmed by 3 bases and 5 bases, with 8 bases remaining between them. The CDR3 is 12 amino acids. Germline CDR1 and CDR2: MNHEY and SVGAGI. The CDR3 loop reads CASSYAGNEQYF. The CDR3 DNA follows: TGTGCCAGCAGTTATGCAGGGAACGAGCAGTACTTC.

Regarding this clonotype: A read error may be the cause here, since a much bigger clone is one base away. The chain joins TRBV25-1 to TRBJ1-1, with D maybe TRBD1 (6 bases). This CDR3 spans 12 amino acids. The ends were cut back, 7 bases at V and 13 bases at J, with 19 bases in the middle. CDR1 is MGHDK and CDR2 is SYGVNS in the germline V gene. The CDR3 spells CASTTGSAADFF. CDR3 nucleotide sequence: TGTGCCAGCACTACAGGGAGTGCCGCAGATTTCTTT.

J is TRBJ2-1 and V is TRBV20-1; no clear D. Germline CDR1 reads DFQATT; CDR2 reads SNEGSKA (reference sequence). This CDR3 has 13 amino acids. Trimming cost V 1 base and J 4 bases, with 8 bases left between them. The CDR3 coding sequence is TGCAGTGCTAGAGGTGTACGATACAATGAGCAGTTCTTC. It specifies CSARGVRYNEQFF.

The chain carries TRBV20-1 and TRBJ2-7; perhaps D is TRBD1 or TRBD2 (6 bases each). The CDR3 has 12 residues. Per germline, CDR1 DFQATT and CDR2 SNEGSKA (reference sequence). Trimming removed 8 bases from V and 5 bases from J, with 16 bases in between. The CDR3 loop is CSFPRGQNEQYF. CDR3 sequence (DNA): TGCAGTTTCCCCCGGGGGCAGAACGAGCAGTACTTC.

V usage is TRBV7-9 and J usage is TRBJ1-1, with D tentatively TRBD1 (6 bases). Trimming removed 5 bases at V and 11 bases at J, with 15 bases between. Germline loops: CDR1 SEHNR, CDR2 FQNEAQ (reference sequence). The CDR3 has 12 residues. Written as DNA, the CDR3 is TGTGCCAGCAGCGAAAACAGGGTAGAGGCTTTCTTT. Protein: CASSENRVEAFF.

The chain combines TRBV28 with TRBJ1-2; D gene ambiguous. CDR3 length: 13 amino acids. V was trimmed by 6 bases and J by 8 bases, leaving 16 bases between them. Germline V gene sequence: CDR1 MDHEN, CDR2 SYDVKM. CDR3 sequence reads: CASSLGELIGYTF. CDR3 bases: TGTGCCAGCAGCCTGGGAGAATTAATCGGCTACACCTTC.

The gene calls are TRBV5-1 and TRBJ2-7; 11 bases agree with TRBD1. The junction had 2 bases not matched to a gene; V was cut back by 2 bases and J by 1 base. CDR1 SGHRS and CDR2 YFSETQ come from the germline V gene. The CDR3 sequence is 15 residues long. In DNA form, the CDR3 reads TGCGCCAGCAGCTTTGGACAGGGGGCGTCCTACGAGCAGTACTTC. This translates into CASSFGQGASYEQYF.

The table lists this clonotype with a few counts. The CDR3 is CASLVRIAGGPRNEQFF. CDR3 in DNA: TGTGCCAGCCTCGTTCGAATAGCGGGGGGGCCGAGAAATGAGCAGTTCTTC. The rearrangement uses TRBV7-9 and TRBJ2-1, with 11 nucleotides matching TRBD2. Germline V gives CDR1 SEHNR, CDR2 FQNEAQ (reference sequence). CDR3 size: 17 residues. With 8 bases clipped from V and 7 bases from J, the junction kept 16 bases outside the gene matches.

This rearrangement joins TRBV6-2 or TRBV6-3 to TRBJ2-1, with TRBD2 identical over 10 bases. This CDR3 has 16 residues. CDR1 is MNHEY, CDR2 SVGEGT, per germline. After removal of 7 bases from V and 9 bases from J, the junction contained 15 bases not matched to a gene. The CDR3 DNA reads TGTGCCAGCACCCACGTCGGGCTAGCGGGGGCCGGTGAGCAGTTCTTC. Its protein product is CASTHVGLAGAGEQFF.

This clonotype was recorded many times. CDR3 bases: TGTGCCAGCAGCCGGACGGGGCTCAGCAATCAGCCCCAGCATTTT. Residues: CASSRTGLSNQPQHF. The chain employs TRBV7-6 and TRBJ1-5, with D perhaps matching TRBD1 (5 bases). The V end lost 5 bases, the J end lost 1 base, and 12 bases lay between the germline ends. The CDR3 is 15 amino acids. Per the germline V gene, CDR1 is SGHVS and CDR2 is FNYEAQ.

This clonotype was counted ten times or more. The rearrangement uses TRBV4-1 and TRBJ2-1; D gene unclear. Between the trimmed V and J ends, which lost 2 bases and 9 bases, there was a span of 5 bases. The germline V gene has CDR1 MGHRA and CDR2 YSYEKL. CDR3 length: 11 residues. CDR3 DNA sequence: TGCGCCAGCAGCCAAACTGGTGAGCAGTTCTTC. This sequence encodes CASSQTGEQFF.